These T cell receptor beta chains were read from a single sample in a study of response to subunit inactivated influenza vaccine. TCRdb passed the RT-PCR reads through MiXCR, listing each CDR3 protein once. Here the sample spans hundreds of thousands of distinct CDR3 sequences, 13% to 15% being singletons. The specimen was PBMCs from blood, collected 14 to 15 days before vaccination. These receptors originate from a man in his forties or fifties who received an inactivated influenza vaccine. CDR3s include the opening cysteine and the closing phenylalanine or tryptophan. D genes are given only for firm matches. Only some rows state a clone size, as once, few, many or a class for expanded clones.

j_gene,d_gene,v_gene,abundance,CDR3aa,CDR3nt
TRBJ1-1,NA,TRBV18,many,CASSPGQNTEAFF,TGTGCCAGCAGCCCCGGACAGAACACTGAAGCTTTCTTT
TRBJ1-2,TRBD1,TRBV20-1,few,CSADRENNYGYTF,TGCAGTGCCGACAGGGAAAATAACTATGGCTACACCTTC
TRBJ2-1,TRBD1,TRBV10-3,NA,CASTGTDNEQFF,TGTGCCTCGACCGGGACAGACAATGAGCAGTTCTTC
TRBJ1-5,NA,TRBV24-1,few,CATSDQYSNQPQHF,TGTGCCACCAGTGACCAGTATAGCAATCAGCCCCAGCATTTT
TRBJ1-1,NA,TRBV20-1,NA,CSASKGGNTEAFF,TGCAGTGCTAGTAAGGGAGGAAACACTGAAGCTTTCTTT
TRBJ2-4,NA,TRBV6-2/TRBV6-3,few,CASSGHSSYNIQYF,TGTGCCAGCAGTGGACACTCCAGCTATAACATTCAGTACTTC
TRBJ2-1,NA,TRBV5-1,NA,CASSTGPDYYNEQFF,TGCGCCAGCAGCACTGGTCCGGACTACTACAATGAGCAGTTCTTC
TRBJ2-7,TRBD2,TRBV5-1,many,CASSLVASGSNEQYF,TGCGCCAGCAGCTTGGTGGCTAGCGGGAGCAACGAGCAGTACTTC
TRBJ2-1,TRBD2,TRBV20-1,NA,CSASSGGVNEQFF,TGCAGTGCTAGTAGCGGGGGGGTGAATGAGCAGTTCTTC
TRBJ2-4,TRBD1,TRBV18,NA,CASSPPGQGGNIQYF,TGTGCCAGCTCACCTCCGGGACAGGGGGGAAACATTCAGTACTTC
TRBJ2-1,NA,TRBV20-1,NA,CSAPPAGTYNEQFF,TGCAGTGCACCCCCCGCGGGGACCTACAATGAGCAGTTCTTC
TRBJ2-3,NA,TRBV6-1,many,CASIDRNTDTQYF,TGTGCCAGCATAGACAGAAACACAGATACGCAGTATTTT
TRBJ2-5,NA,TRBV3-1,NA,CASSQLGGQVETQYF,TGTGCCAGCAGCCAGCTGGGGGGGCAAGTAGAGACCCAGTACTTC
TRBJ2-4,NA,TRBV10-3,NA,CAISESRDTIQYF,TGTGCCATCAGTGAGTCTAGGGACACCATTCAGTACTTC
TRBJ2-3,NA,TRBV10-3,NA,CAISPGLADTQYF,TGTGCCATCAGCCCCGGGCTAGCAGATACGCAGTATTTT
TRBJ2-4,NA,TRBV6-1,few,CASSRTLGGNIQYF,TGTGCCAGCAGCCGCACCTTGGGTGGGAACATTCAGTACTTC
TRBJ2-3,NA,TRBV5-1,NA,CASRLTDLSTDTQYF,TGCGCCAGCAGGTTGACAGATCTCAGCACAGATACGCAGTATTTT
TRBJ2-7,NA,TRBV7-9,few,CATQDPSYEQYF,TGTGCCACCCAGGACCCATCCTACGAGCAGTACTTC
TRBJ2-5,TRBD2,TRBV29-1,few,CSAARTSGQETQYF,TGCAGCGCTGCCAGGACTAGCGGTCAAGAGACCCAGTACTTC
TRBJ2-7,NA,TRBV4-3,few,CASSQAAGLKQYF,TGCGCCAGCAGCCAAGCCGCAGGGTTGAAGCAGTACTTC
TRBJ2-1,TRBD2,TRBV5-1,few,CASSRTSGSPNEQFF,TGCGCCAGCAGCCGGACTAGCGGGAGCCCCAATGAGCAGTTCTTC
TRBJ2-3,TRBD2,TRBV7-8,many,CASRLYKAGGSTDTQYF,TGTGCCAGCCGCCTATACAAAGCGGGAGGGAGCACAGATACGCAGTATTTT
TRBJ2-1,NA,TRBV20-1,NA,CSAARGGEFEQFF,TGCAGTGCGGCAAGGGGGGGGGAGTTTGAGCAGTTCTTC
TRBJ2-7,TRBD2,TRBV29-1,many,CSVVSAGGTNEQYF,TGCAGCGTTGTATCAGCGGGAGGGACCAACGAGCAGTACTTC
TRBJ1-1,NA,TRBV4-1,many,CASSQGFADTEAFF,TGCGCCAGCAGCCAAGGGTTTGCAGACACTGAAGCTTTCTTT
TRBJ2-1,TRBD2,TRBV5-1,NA,CASTMGGTSGVNEQFF,TGCGCCAGCACCATGGGGGGGACTAGCGGGGTCAATGAGCAGTTCTTC
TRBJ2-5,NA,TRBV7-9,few,CASSPVSETQYF,TGTGCCAGCAGCCCCGTCTCAGAGACCCAGTACTTC
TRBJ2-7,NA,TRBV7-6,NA,CASSPGETYEQYF,TGTGCCAGCAGCCCGGGCGAAACCTACGAGCAGTACTTC
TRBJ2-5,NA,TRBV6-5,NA,CASSRSRETQYF,TGTGCCAGCAGCCGCAGCCGAGAGACCCAGTACTTC
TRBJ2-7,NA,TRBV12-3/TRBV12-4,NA,CASSLRGAFYEQYF,TGTGCCAGCAGTTTGAGGGGGGCGTTCTACGAGCAGTACTTC
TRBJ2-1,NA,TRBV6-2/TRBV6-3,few,CASMRSSYNEQFF,TGTGCCAGCATGAGGAGCTCCTACAATGAGCAGTTCTTC
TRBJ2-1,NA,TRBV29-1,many,CSVQTGLNEQFF,TGCAGCGTACAAACAGGGTTGAATGAGCAGTTCTTC
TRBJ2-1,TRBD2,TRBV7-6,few,CASSFEGGSSFYEQFF,TGTGCCAGCAGCTTTGAGGGCGGGAGTTCGTTCTATGAGCAGTTCTTC
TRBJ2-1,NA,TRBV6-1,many,CASMRVANEQFF,TGTGCCAGCATGAGAGTTGCAAATGAGCAGTTCTTC
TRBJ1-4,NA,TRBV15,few,CATSSSVEKLFF,TGTGCCACCAGCAGCTCTGTTGAAAAACTGTTTTTT
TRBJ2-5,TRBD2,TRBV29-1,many,CSVVTSGGSQETQYF,TGCAGCGTTGTGACTAGCGGGGGTTCCCAAGAGACCCAGTACTTC
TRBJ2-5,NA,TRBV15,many,CATSRDRGPKAGETQYF,TGTGCCACCAGCAGAGACCGGGGCCCAAAAGCAGGAGAGACCCAGTACTTC
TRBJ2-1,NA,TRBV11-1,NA,CASSPPLRNEQFF,TGTGCCAGCAGCCCCCCCCTGAGAAATGAGCAGTTCTTC
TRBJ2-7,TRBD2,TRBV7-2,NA,CASSLFSGSNYEQYF,TGTGCCAGCAGCTTATTTAGCGGGAGCAACTACGAGCAGTACTTC
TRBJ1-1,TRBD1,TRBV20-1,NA,CSASNAGGSTEAFF,TGCAGTGCTAGTAACGCAGGGGGGTCCACTGAAGCTTTCTTT
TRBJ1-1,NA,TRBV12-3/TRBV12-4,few,CASSLAPGNSEAFF,TGTGCCAGCAGTTTAGCCCCAGGGAACTCTGAAGCTTTCTTT
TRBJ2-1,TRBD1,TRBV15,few,CATRETGSSYNEQFF,TGTGCCACCAGGGAGACAGGGAGCTCCTACAATGAGCAGTTCTTC
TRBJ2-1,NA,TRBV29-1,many,CSGCWLYNEQFF,TGCAGCGGCTGCTGGCTATACAATGAGCAGTTCTTC
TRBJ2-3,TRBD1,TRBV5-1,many,CASSLDWTGADTQYF,TGCGCCAGCAGCTTGGATTGGACAGGGGCTGATACGCAGTATTTT
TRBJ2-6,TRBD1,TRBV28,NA,CASRSTGVGANVLTF,TGTGCCAGCAGGTCGACAGGGGTCGGGGCCAACGTCCTGACTTTC
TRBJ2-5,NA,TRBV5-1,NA,CASSLEGVLGETQYF,TGCGCCAGCAGCTTGGAGGGGGTCTTGGGGGAGACCCAGTACTTC
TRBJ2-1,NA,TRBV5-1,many,CASSQTGTNSYNEQFF,TGCGCCAGCAGCCAAACCGGGACCAACTCCTACAATGAGCAGTTCTTC
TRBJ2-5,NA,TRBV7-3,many,CASSGQPQETQYF,TGTGCCAGCAGCGGACAGCCCCAAGAGACCCAGTACTTC
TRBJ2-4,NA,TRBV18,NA,CASSAGGDGNIQYF,TGTGCCAGCTCAGCAGGGGGGGATGGAAACATTCAGTACTTC
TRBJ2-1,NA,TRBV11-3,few,CASRGGNRVGEQFF,TGTGCCAGCCGTGGCGGGAATCGTGTCGGTGAGCAGTTCTTC
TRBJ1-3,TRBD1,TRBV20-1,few,CSARQGTGNTIYF,TGCAGTGCCCGACAGGGTACTGGAAACACCATATATTTT
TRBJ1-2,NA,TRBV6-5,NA,CASSMDSRSYGYTF,TGTGCCAGCAGTATGGACTCGAGAAGCTATGGCTACACCTTC
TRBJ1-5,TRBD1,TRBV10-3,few,CAISETEDRWDQPQHF,TGTGCCATCAGTGAGACCGAGGACAGGTGGGATCAGCCCCAGCATTTT
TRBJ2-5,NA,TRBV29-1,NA,CSVAPGMRETQYF,TGCAGCGTTGCTCCAGGGATGCGGGAGACCCAGTACTTC
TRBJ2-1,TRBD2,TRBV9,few,CASSVAEALSGSNEQFF,TGTGCCAGCAGCGTAGCTGAGGCTCTTAGCGGGAGTAATGAGCAGTTCTTC
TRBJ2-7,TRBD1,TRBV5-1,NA,CASSSQGQGAYEQYF,TGCGCCAGCAGCTCGCAGGGACAGGGGGCCTACGAGCAGTACTTC
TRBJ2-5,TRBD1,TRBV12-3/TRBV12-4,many,CASSGDSSQETQYF,TGTGCCAGCAGTGGGGACAGCTCCCAAGAGACCCAGTACTTC
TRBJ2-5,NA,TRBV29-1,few,CSVDPGAAPAETQYF,TGCAGCGTTGATCCCGGGGCAGCCCCCGCGGAGACCCAGTACTTC